The text below deals with one T cell receptor (beta chain). Its target is not known. The sample comes from a study of shared clonotypes between healthy human individuals. Whole-study results and caveats: When naive CD4 clonotypes were compared across a handful of donors, around 4.6% were shared.

Germline V gene sequence: CDR1 SQVTM, CDR2 ANQGSEA. J gave up 6 bases and V 3 bases, and 12 bases lay outside the gene matches. The CDR3 is made up of 15 amino acids. The DNA input per sorted-subset replicate PCR was roughly 0.2 ug, corresponding to some 33,000 T cell genomes. Using immunoSEQ multiplex PCR, the repertoire was profiled, and TCRdb retains in-frame clones only, with some absent. The top ten hold 24% of the sample, which has 650,000 to 800,000 clones, about 91% seen once. CD45RO negativity and positive selection for CCR7 defined naive CD8 cells, a population that excluded terminally differentiated effector memory CD45RA+ cells.

The sequencing input was naive CD8+ T cells sorted from blood. V usage is TRBV29-1 and J usage is TRBJ1-1; TRBD1 matches at 8 bases. This clonotype was obtained from a man aged 30-40 years in good health. As DNA, the CDR3 is TGCAGCGTTGAGATCCAGGGGGCCGTGGAGGCTGAAGCTTTCTTT. This encodes CSVEIQGAVEAEAFF.